This T cell receptor beta chain was obtained from a study of cytomegalovirus exposure and HLA in healthy donors. As to this clone: The antigen remains unidentified.

Trimming removed 0 bases from V and 9 bases from J, with 13 bases in between. Germline loops: CDR1 SGHDT, CDR2 YYEEEE. The CDR3 contains 14 residues. Broader study findings: Per a later analysis, about 18,000 TCR beta sequences showed association with HLA alleles at 0.05 false discovery rate. Researchers reported in a later analysis that a missense DCLRE1C variant was tied to TCR beta V- and J-gene trimming. Fewer N-insertions than the approximately 680-donor mean were reportedly shown by an Asian-associated ancestry cluster in a later analysis.

Both 60 Vbeta primers and 13 Jbeta primers went into the PCR. In the original analysis: Later work found tens of millions of unique TCR beta chains, with about 10 million shared. Generated by immunoSEQ multiplex PCR, the TCRdb table keeps only in-frame clones and is missing some. V and J calls and clone size come straight from that table; D and trimming were deduced from the DNA. The specimen's table records some 76,000 clones. The rearrangement joins TRBV5-6 to TRBJ2-4, with D hard to call. This sequence originates from a boy between 10 and 17 years old in good health and CMV-seronegative. Sequenced input: PBMCs. Written as DNA, the CDR3 is TGTGCCAGCAGCTTGGCGCAGCGCTTGGGCATTCAGTACTTC. Translating it yields CASSLAQRLGIQYF.